This TCR beta chain was captured by sequencing in a study of T cell changes during pregnancy in multiple sclerosis. The CDR3 covers 15 residues. Trimming took 10 bases from V and 0 from J, leaving 17 bases between them. Germline values: CDR1 LNHDA, CDR2 SQIVND (reference sequence). Profiled with immunoSEQ multiplex PCR; TCRdb holds only in-frame clones, not every one. Counted here are about 40,000 clones, about 87% occurring once; the ten biggest clones make up about 5%. V usage is TRBV19 and J usage is TRBJ2-3, with a weak D call TRBD1 (5 bases). The sequences come from peripheral blood, collected in the first trimester of pregnancy. The clonotype originates from a female donor in good health, enrolled as a control in a pregnancy study. CDR3 region: CATVGAGTSTDTQYF. The CDR3 nucleotides are TGTGCCACGGTAGGGGCAGGAACTAGCACAGATACGCAGTATTTT.